The 2 T cell receptor beta chains reported below all come from one sample, sequenced in a study of a mutant IDH1 vaccine in newly diagnosed glioma. As for time point: week 23, last vaccination. Vaccination used 300 ug of mutant IDH1 20-mer peptide per dose, with topical imiquimod. No antigen has been assigned to these receptors. Measured with immunoSEQ multiplex PCR; TCRdb has only the in-frame clones, and not every one. The sample gives tens of thousands of clones, more than 70% of which show up once; approximately 0.8% is in the top ten. Sequencing used PBMCs, obtained from a glioma patient whose treatment included an IDH1 peptide vaccine. The receptors were sampled from a woman in her 50s with glioma.

The chain recombines TRBV11-2 with TRBJ2-5, with 7 positions matching TRBD2. The germline V gene has CDR1 SGHAT and CDR2 FQNNGV. The CDR3 extends over 15 amino acids. Trimming cost V 4 bases and J 4 bases; bases outside gene matches: 9. The CDR3 protein is CASSSRGGAGETQYF. The CDR3 region has the DNA TGTGCCAGCAGCTCTCGGGGAGGGGCGGGAGAGACCCAGTACTTC. Using reference TRBV11-2 and TRBJ2-5 for the parts outside the CDR3, the full variable domain is EAGVAQSPRYKIIEKRQSVAFWCNPISGHATLYWYQQILGQGPKLLIQFQNNGVVDDSQLPKDRFSAERLKGVDSTLKIQPAKLEDSAVYLCASSSRGGAGETQYFGPGTRLLVL.

The table lists this clone with a count of one. V usage is TRBV28 and J usage is TRBJ2-1; maybe TRBD1 (6 bases). The germline gives CDR1 MDHEN, CDR2 SYDVKM. The CDR3 length is 16 residues. V lost 5 bases and J lost 0, with 14 bases in between. This chain's CDR3 is CASSPMQGNSYNEQFF. In nucleotides, the CDR3 is TGTGCCAGCAGTCCGATGCAGGGGAACTCCTACAATGAGCAGTTCTTC. The complete variable domain, with remaining parts taken from reference TRBV28 and TRBJ2-1, reads DVKVTQSSRYLVKRTGEKVFLECVQDMDHENMFWYRQDPGLGLRLIYFSYDVKMKEKGDIPEGYSVSREKKERFSLILESASTNQTSMYLCASSPMQGNSYNEQFFGPGTRLTVL.